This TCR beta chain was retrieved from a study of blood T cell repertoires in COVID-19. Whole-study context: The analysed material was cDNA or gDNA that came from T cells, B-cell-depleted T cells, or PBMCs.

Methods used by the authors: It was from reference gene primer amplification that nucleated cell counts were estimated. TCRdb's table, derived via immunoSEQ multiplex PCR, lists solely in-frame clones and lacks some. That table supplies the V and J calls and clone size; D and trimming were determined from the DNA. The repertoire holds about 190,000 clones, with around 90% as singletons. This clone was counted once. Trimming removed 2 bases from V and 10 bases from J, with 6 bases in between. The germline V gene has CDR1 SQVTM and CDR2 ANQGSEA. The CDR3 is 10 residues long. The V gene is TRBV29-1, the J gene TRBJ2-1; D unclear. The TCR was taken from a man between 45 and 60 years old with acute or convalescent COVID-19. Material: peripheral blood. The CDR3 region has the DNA TGCAGCGTTGAATTCCCAGAGCAGTTCTTC. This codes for CSVEFPEQFF.